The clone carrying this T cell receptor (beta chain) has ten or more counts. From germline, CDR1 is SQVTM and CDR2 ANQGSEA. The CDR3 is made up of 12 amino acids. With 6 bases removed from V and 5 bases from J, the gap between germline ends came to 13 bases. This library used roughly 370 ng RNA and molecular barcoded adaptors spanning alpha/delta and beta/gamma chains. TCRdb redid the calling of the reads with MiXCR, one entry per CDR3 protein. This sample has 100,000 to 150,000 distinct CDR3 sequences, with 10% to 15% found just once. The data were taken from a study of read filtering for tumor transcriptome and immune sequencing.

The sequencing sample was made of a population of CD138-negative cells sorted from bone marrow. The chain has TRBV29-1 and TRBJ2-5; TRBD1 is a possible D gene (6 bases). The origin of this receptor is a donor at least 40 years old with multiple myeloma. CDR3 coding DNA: TGCAGCGTCCGGCAGGGGACGGAGACCCAGTACTTC. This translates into CSVRQGTETQYF.